One sample yielded the 27 T cell receptor beta chains listed below, sequenced in a study of T-cell reconstitution after alpha-beta-depleted transplantation in children. TCRbeta library construction was performed incorporating unique molecular identifiers. TCRdb reanalysed the PCR reads using MiXCR and keeps one entry per CDR3 protein. Of 190,000 or so distinct CDR3 sequences in the sample, approximately 6.6% are singletons; the top ten hold more than 2.5%. This specimen was PBMCs from the stem cell graft donor, taken from the stem cell graft. The receptor source for this set is a human donor who donated a stem cell graft to a child with Wiskott-Aldrich syndrome.

The table lists this clonotype with many counts. An end of the junction differs from the germline gene, which may be a read error. The J gene is TRBJ2-6, the V gene TRBV7-2, with D perhaps matching TRBD1 (6 bases). This CDR3 comprises 15 residues. CDR1 SGHTA and CDR2 FQGNSA come from the germline V gene. The CDR3 DNA follows: TGTGCCAGCAGTTTAGCAGGGGCTGGGGCCAACGTCCTGACTTTC. This encodes CASSLAGAGANVLTF.

This clonotype was seen a few times. The chain carries TRBV5-1 and TRBJ2-7; TRBD1 agrees at 10 bases. The V segment lost 2 bases and the J segment 8 bases; nucleotides outside the gene matches: 22. This CDR3 is 19 amino acids long. Germline CDR1 reads SGHRS; CDR2 reads YFSETQ. This chain's CDR3 is CASSLSPEGQGRTAGKQYF. Here the CDR3 DNA reads TGCGCCAGCAGCTTAAGTCCGGAGGGACAGGGGAGAACGGCGGGCAAGCAGTACTTC.

This clonotype was counted only a few times. The rearrangement links TRBV5-1 to TRBJ1-1; D not certain. Germline-derived CDR1 and CDR2 are SGHRS and YFSETQ. The ends were cut back, 4 bases at V and 1 base at J, with 11 bases in the middle. The CDR3 runs 14 residues. DNA of the CDR3: TGCGCCAGCAGCCCAACGACGGAGAACACTGAAGCTTTCTTT. It translates to CASSPTTENTEAFF.

This clonotype was picked up many times. The V gene is TRBV27, the J gene TRBJ1-1; D uncertain. This CDR3 contains 13 residues. The V gene's germline CDR1 is MNHEY and CDR2 SMNVEV (reference sequence). Trimming took off 6 bases at V and 1 base at J, with 9 bases between the two ends. CDR3 sequence reads: CASSLMRNTEAFF. CDR3 DNA sequence: TGTGCCAGCAGCCTCATGCGGAACACTGAAGCTTTCTTT.

J is TRBJ2-2 and V is TRBV6-2 or TRBV6-3; TRBD1 matches 7 bases. The CDR3 length is 15 residues. V was clipped by 2 bases and J by 6 bases; unmatched bases: 6. Germline CDR1 and CDR2: MNHEY and SVGEGT. In DNA, the CDR3 is TGTGCCAGCAGTTACAGGGGGCGCCTTGCCGGGGAGCTGTTTTTT. Its translation is CASSYRGRLAGELFF.

The table lists this clonotype with many counts. The J gene is TRBJ1-2, the V gene TRBV10-3, with a weak D call TRBD1 (5 bases). Trimming left V 3 bases short and J 3 bases short, with 20 bases between. Germline loops: CDR1 ENHRY, CDR2 SYGVKD. This CDR3 has 17 residues. In nucleotides, the CDR3 is TGTGCCATCAGTGATTCGCCCGGAGGGGCTCTAGACTATGGCTACACCTTC. Amino acid sequence: CAISDSPGGALDYGYTF.

This clonotype was seen many times. The chain uses TRBV5-1 and TRBJ2-2; D unclear. V dropped 0 bases and J dropped 0 bases, with 9 bases sitting between them. The CDR3 is 16 amino acids. Germline lookup yields CDR1 SGHRS and CDR2 YFSETQ. CDR3 DNA sequence: TGCGCCAGCAGCTTGGTGGGCGCCTCGAACACCGGGGAGCTGTTTTTT. Translating it yields CASSLVGASNTGELFF.

This clonotype rates as large. J is TRBJ1-2 and V is TRBV12-3 or TRBV12-4, with TRBD1 matching 12 bases. This CDR3 spans 17 amino acids. V dropped 0 bases and J dropped 6; count of bases not matched to a gene: 8. Here the CDR3 reads CASSLAPGTGGRNGYTF. In DNA, the CDR3 is TGTGCCAGCAGTTTAGCGCCAGGGACAGGGGGCAGGAATGGCTACACCTTC.

In its sample, this clonotype was seen a few times. This chain joins TRBV20-1 and TRBJ1-1; no reliable D call. Trimming shortened V by 0 bases and J by 6 bases, and 11 bases separated the two germline ends. CDR3 length: 13 amino acids. From germline, CDR1 is DFQATT and CDR2 SNEGSKA (reference sequence). CDR3 coding DNA: TGCAGTGCTAGAGATCCTAGAGACGCTGAAGCTTTCTTT. The encoded protein is CSARDPRDAEAFF.

This clonotype was counted only a few times. V usage is TRBV7-2 and J usage is TRBJ2-1; tentatively, D is TRBD1 or TRBD2 (5 bases each). The germline gives CDR1 SGHTA, CDR2 FQGNSA. Between the trimmed V and J ends, which lost 3 bases and 3 bases, there was a span of 12 bases. The CDR3 runs to 15 residues. The chain's CDR3 is CASSFSGPLYNEQFF. CDR3 in DNA: TGTGCCAGCAGCTTTTCGGGACCGCTCTACAATGAGCAGTTCTTC.

There are many counts of this clonotype. The chain links TRBV20-1 to TRBJ1-2, with a possible D match to TRBD1 (6 bases). CDR1 is DFQATT, CDR2 SNEGSKA, per germline (reference sequence). The CDR3 has 14 residues. Trimming removed 5 bases from V and 2 bases from J, with 15 bases in between. The CDR3: CSAPPAGQNYGYTF. DNA for the CDR3: TGCAGTGCTCCCCCAGCCGGACAGAACTATGGCTACACCTTC.

The sample holds many counts of this clonotype. The V call is TRBV25-1, the J call TRBJ1-6; D call uncertain. Germline loops: CDR1 MGHDK, CDR2 SYGVNS. The CDR3 runs to 13 residues. Trimming removed 5 bases from V and 10 bases from J, with 12 bases in between. The chain's CDR3 is CASSTGVRSPLHF. CDR3 nucleotides: TGTGCCAGCAGTACTGGAGTTAGGTCACCCCTCCACTTT.

This clonotype occurred many times. The chain carries TRBV6-5 and TRBJ2-7, with 8 bases fitting TRBD2. CDR3 size: 15 residues. The V and J ends lost 8 bases and 4 bases, in that order; junction bases with no gene match: 13. Germline V gene sequence: CDR1 MNHEY, CDR2 SVGAGI. This chain's CDR3 is CASSEREPPGYEQYF. The CDR3 DNA is TGTGCCAGCTCAGAGCGGGAGCCCCCCGGATACGAGCAGTACTTC.

This clonotype was seen repeatedly, ten times or more. The chain employs TRBV28 and TRBJ2-2; no clear D. Germline-derived CDR1 and CDR2 are MDHEN and SYDVKM. With 10 bases removed from V and 1 base from J, the gap between germline ends came to 13 bases. The CDR3 spans 14 residues. CDR3 nucleotide sequence: TGTGCCACCATTTTTCGCGGGAACACCGGGGAGCTGTTTTTT. It specifies CATIFRGNTGELFF.

This clonotype was found many times. This sequence joins TRBV2 and TRBJ2-7; possible D gene TRBD1, 5 bases. CDR1 SNHLY and CDR2 FYNNEI come from the germline V gene. CDR3 length: 13 residues. V was shortened by 6 bases and J by 3 bases, with 12 bases between the two germline ends. The CDR3 here is CASSRAQGYEQYF. The CDR3 nucleotides are TGTGCCAGCAGCCGGGCTCAGGGCTACGAGCAGTACTTC.

This clonotype has a count of ten or more. The V call is TRBV10-3, the J call TRBJ2-3; maybe TRBD2 (5 bases). The CDR3 is 14 residues long. CDR1 is ENHRY, CDR2 SYGVKD, per germline. Trimming stripped 2 bases from V and 11 bases from J, with 17 bases between. CDR3 protein: CAISERLLPGMQYF. Written as DNA, the CDR3 is TGTGCCATCAGTGAGAGACTACTCCCGGGGATGCAGTATTTT.

This clonotype occurred many times. This chain joins TRBV6-2 or TRBV6-3 and TRBJ2-5, with TRBD1 identical over 8 bases. Germline lookup yields CDR1 MNHEY and CDR2 SVGEGT. The junction had 1 base not matched to a gene; V was cut back by 4 bases and J by 3 bases. The CDR3 runs to 13 residues. CDR3 loop: CASSLDREETQYF. The CDR3 DNA is TGTGCCAGCAGTTTGGACAGGGAAGAGACCCAGTACTTC.

The sample holds a few counts of this clonotype. The chain has TRBV11-2 and TRBJ1-4, with a possible D match to TRBD1 (5 bases). Germline CDR1 reads SGHAT; CDR2 reads FQNNGV. V was shortened by 1 base and J by 14 bases, with 8 bases between the two germline ends. This CDR3 comprises 11 residues. The CDR3, as DNA: TGTGCCAGCAGCTTAGGAGGGGACCTGTTTTTT. Its translation is CASSLGGDLFF.

Comment on this clonotype: Sequence at one end of the junction differs from germline and may be a read error. V is TRBV7-9 and J is TRBJ2-2; 9 nucleotides match TRBD1. Germline CDR1 and CDR2: SEHNR and FQNEAQ (reference sequence). This CDR3 is 15 amino acids long. The CDR3 protein is CASSPGQGVTGEPFF. CDR3 nucleotide sequence: TGTGCCAGCAGCCCGGGACAGGGAGTCACCGGGGAGCCGTTTTTT.

This chain links TRBV7-8 with TRBJ2-7; D may be TRBD2 (6 bases). Germline CDR1 and CDR2: SGHVS and FQNEAQ. This CDR3 is built from 17 residues. Trimming shortened V by 3 bases and J by 4 bases, and 22 bases separated the two germline ends. CDR3 loop: CASSFLSGRSGGYEQYF. The CDR3 DNA is TGTGCCAGCAGCTTCCTCAGCGGGCGCTCCGGGGGTTACGAGCAGTACTTC.

This clonotype showed up many times. V is TRBV7-2 and J is TRBJ2-3, with D possibly matching TRBD1 (5 bases). CDR1 and CDR2 from the germline V gene are SGHTA and FQGNSA. The CDR3 spans 16 residues. V was clipped by 0 bases and J by 5 bases, with 15 bases between them. CDR3 DNA sequence: TGTGCCAGCAGCTTAGCGACGGTTACGCAGGGAGATACGCAGTATTTT. Translating gives CASSLATVTQGDTQYF.

This clonotype was detected many times. V usage is TRBV12-3 or TRBV12-4 and J usage is TRBJ1-5; no definite D call. The CDR3 has 16 amino acids. V lost 4 bases, J lost 0 bases, and 13 bases lay in between. CDR3 sequence: CASSSWSVNSNQPQHF. The CDR3 DNA reads as TGTGCCAGCAGTTCTTGGTCAGTCAATAGCAATCAGCCCCAGCATTTT.

The chain uses TRBV11-3 and TRBJ2-5; TRBD2 matches 9 bases. The length of the CDR3 is 15 residues. Trimming at V came to 1 base and at J to 6 bases, leaving 6 bases not matched to a gene. Germline CDR1 and CDR2: SGHNT and YENEEA. This CDR3 is CASSLGSGSEKTQYF. The CDR3 DNA reads TGTGCCAGCAGCTTAGGTAGCGGGAGCGAGAAGACCCAGTACTTC.

There are many counts of this clonotype. V gene TRBV5-5 combines with J gene TRBJ1-5; 7 bases fit TRBD1. V lost 5 bases to trimming and J lost 5 bases; unmatched junction nucleotides: 7. The CDR3 is made up of 14 amino acids. Germline CDR1 and CDR2: SGHKS and YYEKEE (reference sequence). The chain's CDR3 is CASSSDRAYQPQHF. The DNA for the CDR3 is TGTGCCAGCAGTTCTGACAGGGCCTATCAGCCCCAGCATTTT.

This clonotype was recorded many times. The chain carries TRBV7-2 and TRBJ2-1; TRBD1 aligns across 10 bases. The J segment lost 5 bases and the V segment lost 4 bases, leaving 11 bases of the junction unmatched. The CDR3 consists of 17 residues. CDR1 is SGHTA, CDR2 FQGNSA, per germline. This CDR3 is CASSSRQGAMVNNEQFF. CDR3 in DNA: TGTGCCAGCAGCTCCAGACAGGGGGCTATGGTAAACAATGAGCAGTTCTTC.

This clonotype was detected a few times. The gene calls are TRBV24-1 and TRBJ1-5, with D possibly matching TRBD1 (5 bases). Germline loops: CDR1 KGHDR, CDR2 SFDVKD. Trimming took 3 bases from V and 5 from J, leaving 13 bases between them. The CDR3 is 15 amino acids. The CDR3 nucleotides read TGTGCCACCAGTGATCCTCAGGGTGGGGATCAGCCCCAGCATTTT. Translating gives CATSDPQGGDQPQHF.

A note on this clonotype: Since a much larger clone is just one base distant, this may be a read error. This is likely a read error, given that the CDR3 carries no conserved phenylalanine or tryptophan at its end. The chain couples TRBV12-3 or TRBV12-4 to TRBJ1-2; possibly TRBD1 for D (6 bases). V gave up 5 bases and J gave up 6 bases, with 10 bases separating them. The CDR3 covers 12 residues. CDR3 sequence: CASSTDRDGYTS. CDR3 nucleotides: TGTGCCAGCAGTACGGACAGAGATGGCTACACCTCC.